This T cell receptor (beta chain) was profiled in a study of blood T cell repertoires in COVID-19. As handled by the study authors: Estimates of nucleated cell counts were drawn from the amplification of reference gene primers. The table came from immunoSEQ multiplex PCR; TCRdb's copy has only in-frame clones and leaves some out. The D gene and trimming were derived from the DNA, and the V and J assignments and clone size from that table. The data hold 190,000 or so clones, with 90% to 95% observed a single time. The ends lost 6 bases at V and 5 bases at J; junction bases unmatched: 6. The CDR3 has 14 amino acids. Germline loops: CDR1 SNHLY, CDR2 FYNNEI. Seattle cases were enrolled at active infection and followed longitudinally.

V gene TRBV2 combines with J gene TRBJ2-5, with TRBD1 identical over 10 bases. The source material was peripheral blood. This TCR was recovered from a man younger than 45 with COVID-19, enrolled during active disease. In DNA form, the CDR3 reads TGTGCCAGCAGATTCGGGACAGGGGAGGAGACCCAGTACTTC. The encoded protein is CASRFGTGEETQYF.